What follows are 6 T cell receptor beta chains derived from one specimen sequenced in a study of T cells in Graves' hyperthyroidism and ophthalmopathy. RNA transcripts yielded amplified TCR beta CDR3 regions. With the HTBI primer set, the TCR CDR3 went through a first round of RT-PCR. Using its own MiXCR run on the multiplex PCR reads, TCRdb lists one record per CDR3 protein. The sample carries 490,000 or so distinct CDR3 sequences, around 20% recorded once. Sequencing was performed on blood. The source of these receptors is a man between 35 and 55 years old with Graves' ophthalmopathy.

This clonotype was seen more than once but under ten times. This chain links TRBV30 with TRBJ1-2; a weak D match, TRBD1 (6 bases). Germline loops: CDR1 GTSNPN, CDR2 SVGIG (reference sequence). The length of the CDR3 is 15 residues. V was trimmed by 2 bases and J by 4 bases, leaving 17 bases between them. CDR3 sequence: CAWSPGGQGSYGYTF. CDR3 nucleotide sequence: TGTGCCTGGAGTCCCGGGGGGCAGGGTTCCTATGGCTACACCTTC. Full variable domain (outside the CDR3, taken from reference TRBV30 and TRBJ1-2): SQTIHQWPATLVQPVGSPLSLECTVEGTSNPNLYWYRQAAGRGLQLLFYSVGIGQISSEVPQNLSASRPQDRQFILSSKKLLLSDSGFYLCAWSPGGQGSYGYTFGSGTRLTVV.

V gene TRBV7-2 combines with J gene TRBJ2-1; D may be TRBD2 (6 bases). This CDR3 spans 16 amino acids. Germline V gives CDR1 SGHTA, CDR2 FQGNSA. Trimming shortened V by 5 bases and J by 4 bases, and 18 bases separated the two germline ends. CDR3 amino acids: CASSIVGGLKYNEQFF. CDR3 nucleotides: TGTGCCAGCAGCATAGTGGGAGGTCTAAAATACAATGAGCAGTTCTTC.

V is TRBV20-1 and J is TRBJ1-2; no reliable D call. Germline assignment: CDR1 DFQATT and CDR2 SNEGSKA (reference sequence). Deletions cut 7 bases from V and 1 base from J, with 13 bases between. The CDR3 contains 13 residues. The CDR3 DNA reads as TGCAGTGTCCCACAGAGAATTAACTATGGCTACACCTTC. Protein product: CSVPQRINYGYTF.

At least ten counts were recorded for this clonotype. The V gene is TRBV12-3 or TRBV12-4, the J gene TRBJ1-5, with a weak D call TRBD1 (5 bases). Trimming took off 4 bases at V and 5 bases at J, with 12 bases between the two ends. The length of the CDR3 is 14 residues. In nucleotides, the CDR3 is TGTGCCAGCAGTTCTGGGGGTAGACATCAGCCCCAGCATTTT. Translating it yields CASSSGGRHQPQHF.

This clonotype was detected ten times or more. The chain employs TRBV7-2 and TRBJ2-4, with 9 bases lining up with TRBD2. The CDR3 runs to 16 residues. With V trimmed by 4 bases and J by 6 bases, 10 bases remained unmatched. Germline V gene data show CDR1 as SGHTA and CDR2 as FQGNSA. DNA for the CDR3: TGTGCCAGCAGCTCCCAGGGGCGGGAGGGCCGAAACATTCAGTACTTC. It translates to CASSSQGREGRNIQYF.

This clonotype has more than one count but fewer than ten. The V gene is TRBV3-1, the J gene TRBJ2-1; TRBD1 agrees at 7 bases. Germline trimming cut 1 base from V and 3 bases from J; bases unmatched to any gene: 9. The CDR3 loop spans 17 amino acids. Germline V gene sequence: CDR1 LGHDT, CDR2 YNNKEL (reference sequence). The CDR3 is CASSQGGTEPFYNEQFF. DNA for the CDR3: TGTGCCAGCAGCCAAGGGGGGACAGAACCTTTCTACAATGAGCAGTTCTTC.